These 15 T cell receptor beta chains share one sample of origin, sequenced in a study of cytomegalovirus exposure and HLA in healthy donors. PCR was performed using 60 Vbeta and 13 Jbeta primers. The method was immunoSEQ multiplex PCR; TCRdb's version includes in-frame clones alone and lacks a portion of them. The sample carries 120,000 or so clones, around 85% recorded once. The sequenced sample consisted of PBMCs. These receptors originate from a man aged 18 to 35 in good health and CMV-seropositive.

The rearrangement joins TRBV7-2 to TRBJ2-7, with a tentative D call TRBD2 (7 bases). V gave up 5 bases and J gave up 2 bases, with 19 bases separating them. The CDR3 sequence is 16 residues long. Germline V lookup: CDR1 SGHTA, CDR2 FQGNSA. The CDR3, as DNA: TGTGCCAGCAGCCCACGCCGGGGGGCGATCCCCTACGAGCAGTACTTC. Encoded protein: CASSPRRGAIPYEQYF.

The chain has TRBV5-4 and TRBJ1-4; 7 bases match TRBD1. This CDR3 is built from 14 residues. Trimming removed 3 bases from V and 6 bases from J; junction bases left unmatched: 5. Germline V CDR1 and CDR2: SGHNT, YYREEE (reference sequence). The CDR3 protein is CASSSKTGDEKLFF. CDR3 coding DNA: TGTGCCAGCAGCTCCAAAACAGGGGATGAAAAACTGTTTTTT.

This clone was detected only a few times. The rearrangement uses TRBV27 and TRBJ2-7; 9 nucleotides match TRBD1. Germline V gives CDR1 MNHEY, CDR2 SMNVEV (reference sequence). CDR3 length: 13 amino acids. V trimming: 6 bases; J trimming: 5 bases; junction bases outside the gene matches: 5. CDR3 region: CASRGTGNHEQYF. The CDR3 region has the DNA TGTGCCAGCAGGGGGACAGGGAACCACGAGCAGTACTTC.

V usage is TRBV4-3 and J usage is TRBJ2-1; TRBD2 is a possible D gene (6 bases). The length of the CDR3 is 20 residues. V lost 0 bases to trimming and J lost 0 bases, with 21 bases between them. CDR1 is LGHNA, CDR2 YSLEER, per germline. The CDR3 DNA is TGCGCCAGCAGCCAAGAACGTTCGGTGCGGGGACCCGTCTCCTACAATGAGCAGTTCTTC. It is translated as CASSQERSVRGPVSYNEQFF.

V gene TRBV19 combines with J gene TRBJ2-1; 10 nucleotides align to TRBD1. The V and J ends lost 1 base and 7 bases, in that order; junction bases with no gene match: 7. Germline V lookup: CDR1 LNHDA, CDR2 SQIVND (reference sequence). CDR3 size: 16 residues. CDR3 in DNA: TGTGCCAGTAGTATAGCGACAGGGGGCTCTACGAATGAGCAGTTCTTC. This encodes CASSIATGGSTNEQFF.

The gene calls are TRBV5-4 and TRBJ2-1; 7 positions match TRBD2. The CDR3 loop spans 16 amino acids. With 4 bases clipped from V and 3 bases from J, the junction kept 10 bases outside the gene matches. The germline V gene has CDR1 SGHNT and CDR2 YYREEE (reference sequence). Written as DNA, the CDR3 is TGTGCCAGCAGCCCCCGACTAGCAGGAAGCTACAATGAGCAGTTCTTC. Residues: CASSPRLAGSYNEQFF.

The J gene is TRBJ2-2, the V gene TRBV27; D unclear. Trimming cost V 5 bases and J 6 bases, with 4 bases left between them. This CDR3 contains 11 residues. CDR1 is MNHEY, CDR2 SMNVEV, per germline (reference sequence). CDR3 in amino acids: CASSRSGELFF. CDR3 sequence (DNA): TGTGCCAGCAGTCGTTCCGGGGAGCTGTTTTTT.

V and J are TRBV18 and TRBJ1-5; 8 bases align to TRBD1. This CDR3 is 14 amino acids long. Germline V gene data show CDR1 as KGHSH and CDR2 as LQKENI. V was clipped by 3 bases and J by 5 bases; unmatched bases: 3. DNA of the CDR3: TGTGCCAGCTCACCGACAGGGGAGGATCAGCCCCAGCATTTT. Translation: CASSPTGEDQPQHF.

The chain links TRBV7-2 to TRBJ2-7, with D possibly TRBD1 on 6 matching bases. CDR1 is SGHTA and CDR2 is FQGNSA in the germline V gene. V lost 5 bases to trimming and J lost 2 bases, with 13 bases between them. The CDR3 consists of 14 residues. CDR3 in DNA: TGTGCCAGCAGCCTCGACAGGATCGCCTACGAGCAGTACTTC. It is translated as CASSLDRIAYEQYF.

V gene TRBV4-3 combines with J gene TRBJ2-5; 8 nucleotides align to TRBD1. This CDR3 has 14 residues. Trimming cost V 4 bases and J 1 base; bases outside gene matches: 2. Germline V gene lookup returns CDR1 LGHNA and CDR2 YSLEER. The CDR3 bases are TGCGCCAGCAGCCTAGGGACAGGCCAAGAGACCCAGTACTTC. Translating gives CASSLGTGQETQYF.

In this sample, this clone turned up once. The CDR3 reads CASSPGTEAFF. CDR3 DNA: TGTGCCAGCTCACCCGGGACAGAAGCTTTCTTT. This chain uses TRBV18 with TRBJ1-1; a possible D gene is TRBD1 (6 bases). V was pared by 3 bases and J by 8 bases, with 7 bases between. The CDR3 covers 11 residues. Germline CDR1 and CDR2: KGHSH and LQKENI. Combining the CDR3 with reference TRBV18 and TRBJ1-1 gives the whole variable domain NAGVMQNPRHLVRRRGQEARLRCSPMKGHSHVYWYRQLPEEGLKFMVYLQKENIIDESGMPKERFSAEFPKEGPSILRIQQVVRGDSAAYFCASSPGTEAFFGQGTRLTVV.

V usage is TRBV5-1 and J usage is TRBJ2-7; a weak D match, TRBD1 (6 bases). The germline V gene encodes CDR1 SGHRS and CDR2 YFSETQ. The V end was cut by 4 bases, the J end by 7 bases, with 18 bases between. The CDR3 sequence is 14 residues long. CDR3 region: CASSLSGTRREQYF. CDR3 nucleotide sequence: TGCGCCAGCAGCCTATCCGGGACACGGAGAGAGCAGTACTTC. The full variable domain, its missing parts supplied by reference TRBV5-1 and TRBJ2-7, is KAGVTQTPRYLIKTRGQQVTLSCSPISGHRSVSWYQQTPGQGLQFLFEYFSETQRNKGNFPGRFSGRQFSNSRSEMNVSTLELGDSALYLCASSLSGTRREQYFGPGTRLTVT.

Concerning this clone itself: This sample includes further DNA sequences coding for the same CDR3. The CDR3 here is CASSGLAGMINEQFF. CDR3 nucleotides: TGTGCCAGCAGTGGACTGGCGGGAATGATTAATGAGCAGTTCTTC. The chain couples TRBV6-5 to TRBJ2-1, with a tentative D call TRBD2 (6 bases). Germline CDR1 MNHEY, CDR2 SVGAGI. This CDR3 is built from 15 residues. Between the trimmed V and J ends, which lost 5 bases and 7 bases, there was a span of 18 bases.

The chain uses TRBV27 and TRBJ1-3, with D unresolved. CDR1 is MNHEY and CDR2 is SMNVEV in the germline V gene (reference sequence). The V gene lost 5 bases and the J gene lost 4 bases, with 9 bases spanning the gap. The CDR3 contains 13 residues. CDR3 loop: CASSPAGGNTIYF. DNA of the CDR3: TGTGCCAGCAGTCCCGCTGGCGGAAACACCATATATTTT.

The chain uses TRBV5-1 and TRBJ2-3; TRBD1 matches at 10 bases. The CDR3 is 16 residues long. Germline V lookup: CDR1 SGHRS, CDR2 YFSETQ. Trimming took 0 bases from V and 2 from J; bases not matched to a gene: 3. CDR3 sequence reads: CASSLVGTGDTDTQYF. CDR3 DNA: TGCGCCAGCAGCTTGGTAGGGACAGGGGACACAGATACGCAGTATTTT.